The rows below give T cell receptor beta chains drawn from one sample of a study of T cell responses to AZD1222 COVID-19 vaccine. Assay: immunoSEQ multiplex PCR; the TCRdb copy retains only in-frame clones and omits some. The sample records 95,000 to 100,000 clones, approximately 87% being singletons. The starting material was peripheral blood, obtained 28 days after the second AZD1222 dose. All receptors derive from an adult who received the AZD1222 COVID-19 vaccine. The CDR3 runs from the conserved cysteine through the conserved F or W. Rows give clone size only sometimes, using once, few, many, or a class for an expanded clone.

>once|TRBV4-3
CASSQGVEGYEQYF
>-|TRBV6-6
CASTRGLGTEAFF
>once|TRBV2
CASRGRTGNEQFF
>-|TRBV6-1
CASSDRAEGDTQYF
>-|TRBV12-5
CASGLVRGLRHGELFF
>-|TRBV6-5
CASSRALGYGYTF
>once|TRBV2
CASSSGGGWGRSPLHF
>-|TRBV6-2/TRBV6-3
CASSLRVEGWVSSHFSGANVLTF
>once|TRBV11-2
CASSRQGPNYGYTF
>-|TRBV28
CASSSRRTGAFF
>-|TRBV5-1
CASRSQGDGYEQYF
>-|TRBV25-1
CASSAGGRTGELFF
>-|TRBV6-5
CASSHRGPGGTEAFF
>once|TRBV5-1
CASSLAGNSPLHF
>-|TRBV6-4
CASSDGGSTDTQYF
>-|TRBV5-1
CASSLGGEPTSRGQYF
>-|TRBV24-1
CATSDHTIPFTSGSLDEQFF
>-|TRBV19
CASSIVGTENTEAFF
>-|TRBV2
CASRGTSGDTGELFF
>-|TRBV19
CASSKPPGSPEAFF
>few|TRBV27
CASSRAGRGSPLHF
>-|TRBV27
CASSPLTGQYRYEQYF
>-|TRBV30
CAWSRTPGQGISRGYTF
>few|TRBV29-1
CSVGTVRLGEQYF
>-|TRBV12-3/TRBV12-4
CASRTTANYGYTF
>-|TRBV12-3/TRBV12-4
CASTDGSRYGYTF
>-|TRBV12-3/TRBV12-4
CASSPRGETQYF
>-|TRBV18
CASSPDMLEQYF
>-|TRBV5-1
CASSDPLWSTDTQYF
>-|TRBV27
CASSSRYQETQYF
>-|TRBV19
CASSPTRPGNTGELFF
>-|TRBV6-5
CASSYSRLRGTGELFF
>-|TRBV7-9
CASSIEGAQYF
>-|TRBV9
CASSARGWDGGGEQFF
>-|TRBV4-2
CASSQVGSSGNTIYF
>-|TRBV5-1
CASGSGGVTVDEKLFF
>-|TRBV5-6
CASSPGGTASYNSPLHF
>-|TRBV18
CASSPRGTDNSPLHF
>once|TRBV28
CASRITEFSNQPQHF
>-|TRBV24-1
CATSELAGEETQYF
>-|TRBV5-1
CASSPTGTSGTDTQYF
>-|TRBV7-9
CASSTTGGGEQYF
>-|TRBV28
CASSFTTDTQYF
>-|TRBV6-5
CASSRTWSSDTEAFF
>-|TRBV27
CASSLWGQNNSPLHF
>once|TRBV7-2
CASSLGWTEAFF
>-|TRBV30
CAWSVPAVFSYEQYF
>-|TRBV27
CASSPGTSGRRYEQYF
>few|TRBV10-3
CAIGSAETEAFF
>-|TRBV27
CASSPRWGRNSYNEQFF
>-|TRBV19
CASSITGNQPQHF
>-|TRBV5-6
CASSFREGTYEQYF
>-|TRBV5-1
CASSLDRSSGTVGAGELFF
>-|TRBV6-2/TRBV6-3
CASSYGGSGNTIYF
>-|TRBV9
CASSVTSGIYNEQFF
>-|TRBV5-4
CASSLGASNTGELFF
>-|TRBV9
CASSVDAGQGTLHF
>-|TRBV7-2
CASSYGPNQPQHF
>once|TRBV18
CASSPRQNTGELFF
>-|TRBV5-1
CASSSGLAGAEKYF